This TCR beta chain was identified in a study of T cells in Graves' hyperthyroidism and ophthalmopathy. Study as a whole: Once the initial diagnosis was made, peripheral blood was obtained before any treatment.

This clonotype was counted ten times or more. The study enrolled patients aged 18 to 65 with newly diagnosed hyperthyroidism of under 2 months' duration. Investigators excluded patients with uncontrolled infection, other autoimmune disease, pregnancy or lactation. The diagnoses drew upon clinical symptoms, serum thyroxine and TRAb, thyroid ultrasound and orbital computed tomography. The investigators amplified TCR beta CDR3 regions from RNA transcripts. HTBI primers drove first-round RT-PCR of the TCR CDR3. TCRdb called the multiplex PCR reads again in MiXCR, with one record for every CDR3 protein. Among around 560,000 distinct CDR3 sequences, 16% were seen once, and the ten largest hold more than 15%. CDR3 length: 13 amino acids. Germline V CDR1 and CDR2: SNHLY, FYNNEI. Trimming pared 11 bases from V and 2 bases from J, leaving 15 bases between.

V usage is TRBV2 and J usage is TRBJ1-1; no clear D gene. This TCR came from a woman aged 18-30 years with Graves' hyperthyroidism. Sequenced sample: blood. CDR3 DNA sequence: TGTGCCCGTGAAGAGTCAATCAACACTGAAGCTTTCTTT. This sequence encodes CAREESINTEAFF.